These 2 T cell receptor beta chains originate from one sample sequenced in a study of Ad26.COV2.S vaccination and SARS-CoV-2 variants. Specified treatment: around 19 received Ad26.COV2.S at low or high dose, single or two shots; roughly five received placebo; per-sample allocation not given. Sampling was performed 63 days after the first vaccine or placebo injection. Repertoires were generated with immunoSEQ multiplex PCR, while TCRdb's copy carries only in-frame clones and drops some. The repertoire holds around 270,000 clones, with roughly 85% as singletons. This specimen consisted of peripheral blood, obtained in a trial of Ad26.COV2.S vaccine versus placebo. The receptors were gathered from a person between 18 and 60 years old who received the Ad26.COV2.S COVID-19 vaccine or a placebo.

The chain is built from TRBV19 and TRBJ1-2; D call uncertain. The V end lost 1 base, the J end lost 7 bases, and 16 bases lay between the germline ends. The CDR3 runs 15 residues. From germline, CDR1 is LNHDA and CDR2 SQIVND (reference sequence). CDR3 sequence reads: CASSIADPLTSGYTF. CDR3 DNA sequence: TGTGCCAGTAGTATAGCGGATCCGCTTACATCTGGCTACACCTTC.

This clone has a single count. The chain recombines TRBV2 with TRBJ1-4; D not certain. The germline CDR1 and CDR2 sequences are SNHLY and FYNNEI. This CDR3 has 15 residues. V dropped 6 bases and J dropped 0 bases, with 11 bases sitting between them. The CDR3 coding sequence is TGTGCCAGCAGGGAATCTGGGGCAACTAATGAAAAACTGTTTTTT. Its translation: CASRESGATNEKLFF.